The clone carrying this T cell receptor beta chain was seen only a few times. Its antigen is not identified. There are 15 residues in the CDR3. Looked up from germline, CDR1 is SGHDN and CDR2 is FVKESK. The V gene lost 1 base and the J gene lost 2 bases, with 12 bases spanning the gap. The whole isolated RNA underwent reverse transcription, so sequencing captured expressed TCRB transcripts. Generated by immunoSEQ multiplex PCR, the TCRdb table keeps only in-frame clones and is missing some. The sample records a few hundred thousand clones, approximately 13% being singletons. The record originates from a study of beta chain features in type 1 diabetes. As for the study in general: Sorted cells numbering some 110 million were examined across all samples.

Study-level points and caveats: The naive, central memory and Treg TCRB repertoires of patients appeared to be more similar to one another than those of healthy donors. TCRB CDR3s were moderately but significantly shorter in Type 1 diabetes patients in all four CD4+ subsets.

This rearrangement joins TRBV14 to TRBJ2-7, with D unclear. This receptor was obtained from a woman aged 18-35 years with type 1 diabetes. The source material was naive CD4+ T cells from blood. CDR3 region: CASSQGPLPTYEQYF. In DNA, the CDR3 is TGTGCCAGCAGCCAAGGGCCCTTACCAACCTACGAGCAGTACTTC.